A few counts support the clone carrying this TCR beta chain. The CDR3 length is 15 residues. Trimming shortened V by 2 bases and J by 2 bases, and 13 bases separated the two germline ends. Per germline, CDR1 LGHDT and CDR2 YNNKEL (reference sequence). The source of the sample is a study of blood T cell repertoires in COVID-19. The table came from immunoSEQ multiplex PCR; TCRdb's copy has only in-frame clones and leaves some out. Among more than 110,000 clones, around 78% were seen once, and the ten largest hold around 4.2%. This chain connects TRBV3-1 (or the pseudogene TRBV3-2) to TRBJ2-7, with D possibly matching TRBD1 (6 bases). Sequencing was done on a sample of peripheral blood. The clonotype comes from a woman older than 75 with active or convalescent COVID-19. The CDR3 protein is CASSQSGVGTYEQYF. The CDR3, as DNA: TGTGCCAGCAGCCAATCAGGGGTGGGGACCTACGAGCAGTACTTC.